Presented here are 27 T cell receptor beta chains from one specimen sequenced in a study of T cells in Graves' hyperthyroidism and ophthalmopathy. The investigators amplified TCR beta CDR3 regions from RNA transcripts. Using the HTBI primer set, a first-round RT-PCR was run on the TCR CDR3. TCRdb reprocessed the multiplex PCR reads with MiXCR, giving one entry per CDR3 protein. The sample includes approximately 400,000 distinct CDR3 sequences, more than 13% of them seen just once. Sequences were obtained from blood. The receptors were sampled from a man aged 50 to 59 with Graves' ophthalmopathy.

The rearrangement links TRBV20-1 to TRBJ2-1, with TRBD1 matching 7 bases. J lost 8 bases, V lost 5 bases, and 3 bases had no gene match. The CDR3 extends over 11 amino acids. CDR1 and CDR2 from the germline V gene are DFQATT and SNEGSKA (reference sequence). CDR3 DNA sequence: TGCAGTGCTGGTACAGGGGATGAGCAGTTCTTC. It specifies CSAGTGDEQFF.

This clonotype was seen repeatedly, ten times or more. The chain recombines TRBV18 with TRBJ2-2; unclear D gene. V lost 2 bases, J lost 7 bases, and 8 bases lay in between. The germline V gene has CDR1 KGHSH and CDR2 LQKENI. The CDR3 has 13 residues. In DNA form, the CDR3 reads TGTGCCAGCTCACCATTTCCGGTCGGGGAGCTGTTTTTT. Amino acids: CASSPFPVGELFF.

This clonotype came up many times. V usage is TRBV6-1 and J usage is TRBJ2-7; possibly TRBD1 or TRBD2 for D (5 bases each). Germline loops: CDR1 MNHNS, CDR2 SASEGT. The ends were cut back, 8 bases at V and 7 bases at J, with 18 bases in the middle. The CDR3 loop spans 13 amino acids. CDR3 protein: CASLAGTTKEQYF. The CDR3 DNA sequence: TGTGCCAGCCTGGCCGGGACGACGAAAGAGCAGTACTTC.

This clonotype showed up just a few times. The chain couples TRBV5-1 to TRBJ2-1; a weak D match, TRBD1 (6 bases). The V end was cut by 6 bases, the J end by 0 bases, with 13 bases between. The CDR3 consists of 15 residues. Germline assignment: CDR1 SGHRS and CDR2 YFSETQ. This CDR3 reads CASTKDSHSYNEQFF. The CDR3 DNA is TGCGCCAGCACCAAGGACAGTCACTCCTACAATGAGCAGTTCTTC.

The rearrangement joins TRBV6-1 to TRBJ2-7, with 8 bases identical to TRBD2. This CDR3 has 15 amino acids. Germline loops: CDR1 MNHNS, CDR2 SASEGT. The V gene end was trimmed by 3 bases and the J gene end by 3 bases; junction bases not matched to a gene: 7. The CDR3 is CASSDEAGVYYEQYF. DNA for the CDR3: TGTGCCAGCAGTGATGAAGCGGGAGTCTACTACGAGCAGTACTTC.

This clonotype was seen repeatedly, ten times or more. V usage is TRBV20-1 and J usage is TRBJ2-3; 15 nucleotides match TRBD2. The V segment lost 5 bases and the J segment 1 base; nucleotides outside the gene matches: 7. Germline V gives CDR1 DFQATT, CDR2 SNEGSKA (reference sequence). This CDR3 comprises 17 residues. CDR3 DNA: TGCAGTGCTTATGGACTAGCGGGAGGGATTCGCACAGATACGCAGTATTTT. It specifies CSAYGLAGGIRTDTQYF.

The chain carries TRBV29-1 and TRBJ2-7; D remains ambiguous. The CDR3 sequence is 11 residues long. CDR1 and CDR2 from the germline V gene are SQVTM and ANQGSEA. Trimming shortened V by 1 base and J by 1 base, and 2 bases separated the two germline ends. The CDR3 protein is CSVEVSYEQYF. CDR3 sequence (DNA): TGCAGCGTTGAAGTGTCCTACGAGCAGTACTTC.

Concerning this clonotype: Its ends do not fully match the called genes, so a read error is possible. The chain carries TRBV29-1 and TRBJ2-5; tentatively, D is TRBD1 (6 bases). The CDR3 contains 14 residues. CDR1 is SQVTM and CDR2 is ANQGSEA in the germline V gene. The CDR3 DNA reads TGCAGCATTGATGGTGAGGGGGTTCAAGAGACCCAGTACTTC. Translated: CSIDGEGVQETQYF.

This clonotype was observed many times. The chain joins TRBV11-2 to TRBJ2-3; possible D gene TRBD1, 6 bases. This CDR3 contains 16 residues. V gave up 6 bases and J gave up 2 bases, with 18 bases separating them. Germline lookup yields CDR1 SGHAT and CDR2 FQNNGV. CDR3 bases: TGTGCCAGCAGTTCTATTCGGGGACAAGCCACAGATACGCAGTATTTT. Translation gives CASSSIRGQATDTQYF.

This clonotype was counted many times. The V and J genes are TRBV12-5 and TRBJ2-1; 8 bases line up with TRBD2. Per the germline V gene, CDR1 is LGHNT and CDR2 is FRNRAP. V lost 1 base to trimming and J lost 0 bases; unmatched junction nucleotides: 14. The CDR3 has 20 amino acids. CDR3 in DNA: TGTGCTAGTGGTTTGGCCCACGAGGAGCGGGAGACCGACTCCTACAATGAGCAGTTCTTC. Its translation is CASGLAHEERETDSYNEQFF.

The rearrangement links TRBV12-3 or TRBV12-4 to TRBJ2-3, with a tentative D call TRBD1 (5 bases). Between the trimmed V and J ends, which lost 3 bases and 10 bases, there was a span of 20 bases. This CDR3 comprises 15 residues. Here the CDR3 DNA reads TGTGCCAGCAGTTTGGGAAGGGGCCCTTTTTGGGCGCAGTATTTT. This encodes CASSLGRGPFWAQYF.

The chain has TRBV10-3 and TRBJ2-1; TRBD2 aligns across 8 bases. V was pared by 11 bases and J by 1 base, with 19 bases of the junction left unmatched. CDR1 is ENHRY and CDR2 is SYGVKD in the germline V gene. This CDR3 region has 18 residues. CDR3 bases: TGTGCCGCAAACAAAGGAGGTAGCGGGAATAGGTCCTACAATGAGCAGTTCTTC. It is translated as CAANKGGSGNRSYNEQFF.

The chain employs TRBV29-1 and TRBJ2-7, with D possibly TRBD2 on 7 matching bases. V dropped 4 bases and J dropped 4 bases, with 17 bases sitting between them. CDR1 SQVTM and CDR2 ANQGSEA come from the germline V gene. This CDR3 has 14 residues. The CDR3 DNA follows: TGCAGCGTTGCAGTTGGGGGGGGCGGTTACGAGCAGTACTTC. Translated: CSVAVGGGGYEQYF.

This clonotype was recorded at least ten times. The V call is TRBV30, the J call TRBJ2-1, with TRBD2 matching over 14 bases. The germline CDR1 and CDR2 sequences are GTSNPN and SVGIG (reference sequence). This CDR3 is built from 19 residues. The ends lost 6 bases at V and 8 bases at J; junction bases unmatched: 21. The CDR3: CACPGGATTGTSGSHEQFF. CDR3 DNA sequence: TGTGCCTGCCCAGGGGGAGCAACCACCGGGACTAGCGGGAGTCATGAGCAGTTCTTC.

This clonotype has ten or more counts. The chain has TRBV29-1 and TRBJ2-2; TRBD2 matches 12 bases. CDR3 length equals 16 residues. In germline, CDR1 is SQVTM, CDR2 ANQGSEA. Trimming at V came to 5 bases and at J to 0 bases, leaving 4 bases not matched to a gene. This chain's CDR3 is CSVNGLAGSNTGELFF. The CDR3 nucleotides read TGCAGCGTTAATGGACTAGCGGGATCGAACACCGGGGAGCTGTTTTTT.

This chain uses TRBV7-2 with TRBJ2-7, with D tentatively TRBD2 (5 bases). Trimming took 2 bases from V and 2 from J, leaving 13 bases between them. Germline V gives CDR1 SGHTA, CDR2 FQGNSA. The CDR3 loop spans 15 amino acids. The CDR3 is CASSLSRAVTYEQYF. CDR3 DNA: TGTGCCAGCAGCTTAAGCCGAGCGGTAACCTACGAGCAGTACTTC.

This clonotype was detected ten times or more. The chain combines TRBV2 with TRBJ2-5; no clear D gene. The CDR3 spans 10 residues. V lost 8 bases and J 4 bases, leaving 5 bases between the germline ends. Germline assignment: CDR1 SNHLY and CDR2 FYNNEI. Here the CDR3 DNA reads TGTGCCAGCGGGCGAGAGACCCAGTACTTC. It is translated as CASGRETQYF.

This clonotype was counted many times. V is TRBV20-1 and J is TRBJ1-1, with unresolved D. This CDR3 has 14 amino acids. Deletions cut 0 bases from V and 1 base from J, with 9 bases between. CDR1 is DFQATT and CDR2 is SNEGSKA in the germline V gene (reference sequence). This CDR3 reads CSARDLGPNTEAFF. Written as DNA, the CDR3 is TGCAGTGCTAGAGACCTCGGGCCGAACACTGAAGCTTTCTTT.

This clonotype was seen a handful of times. The chain joins TRBV4-1 to TRBJ1-5; the match to TRBD1 covers 8 bases. The CDR3 totals 15 residues. V lost 3 bases and J lost 6; bases outside the gene matches: 7. CDR1 and CDR2 from the germline V gene are MGHRA and YSYEKL. CDR3 sequence reads: CASSQEGQAAQPQHF. The CDR3 nucleotides read TGCGCCAGCAGCCAGGAGGGACAGGCGGCTCAGCCCCAGCATTTT.

This clonotype has at least ten counts. This chain joins TRBV7-3 and TRBJ1-2; tentatively, D is TRBD1 (5 bases). Trimming cost V 5 bases and J 4 bases, with 11 bases left between them. CDR1 is SGHTA, CDR2 FQGTGA, per germline. The CDR3 loop spans 13 amino acids. CDR3 nucleotide sequence: TGTGCCAGCAGCCGGGACGGTGCCTATGGCTACACCTTC. Its translation is CASSRDGAYGYTF.

The gene calls are TRBV9 and TRBJ2-2; a possible D gene is TRBD2 (6 bases). V lost 3 bases and J 9 bases, leaving 18 bases between the germline ends. The germline V gene encodes CDR1 SGDLS and CDR2 YYNGEE. The CDR3 extends over 15 amino acids. CDR3 sequence reads: CASSAIGTRPRELFF. The DNA for the CDR3 is TGTGCCAGCAGCGCGATCGGGACTCGGCCCCGGGAGCTGTTTTTT.

This clonotype was detected ten times or more. The V call is TRBV2, the J call TRBJ2-5; 8 nucleotides match TRBD2. J was trimmed by 4 bases and V by 7 bases; bases with no gene match: 11. The CDR3 totals 15 residues. Germline values: CDR1 SNHLY, CDR2 FYNNEI. CDR3 bases: TGTGCCAGCAACCGGCAGACTAGCGTTATAGAGACCCAGTACTTC. This sequence encodes CASNRQTSVIETQYF.

This clonotype was seen repeatedly, ten times or more. This rearrangement joins TRBV28 to TRBJ1-1; D remains ambiguous. The CDR3 has 15 residues. Trimming stripped 5 bases from V and 8 bases from J, with 21 bases between. Germline values: CDR1 MDHEN, CDR2 SYDVKM. CDR3 coding DNA: TGTGCCAGCAGTGAAAAGCTCCCCGGACGGGAAGAAGCTTTCTTT. As protein: CASSEKLPGREEAFF. The variable domain in full, with the rest retrieved from reference TRBV28 and TRBJ1-1, is DVKVTQSSRYLVKRTGEKVFLECVQDMDHENMFWYRQDPGLGLRLIYFSYDVKMKEKGDIPEGYSVSREKKERFSLILESASTNQTSMYLCASSEKLPGREEAFFGQGTRLTVV.

This clonotype was recorded many times. V usage is TRBV18 and J usage is TRBJ2-7; D possibly corresponds to TRBD2 (6 bases). Trimming took off 4 bases at V and 0 bases at J, with 13 bases between the two ends. Germline-derived CDR1 and CDR2 are KGHSH and LQKENI. The CDR3 contains 15 residues. In nucleotides, the CDR3 is TGTGCCAGCTCACAAACTAGCCTAACCTCCTACGAGCAGTACTTC. It encodes CASSQTSLTSYEQYF.

The sample holds a few counts of this clonotype. The chain uses TRBV9 and TRBJ2-5; no clear D gene. The germline V and J ends were trimmed by 7 bases and 2 bases, with 18 bases remaining between them. Germline assignment: CDR1 SGDLS and CDR2 YYNGEE. The CDR3 length is 15 residues. The CDR3 coding sequence is TGTGCCAGCCGCCTCGATACGGGCGGACAAGAGACCCAGTACTTC. Translating gives CASRLDTGGQETQYF. The full variable domain, with the rest looked up from reference TRBV9 and TRBJ2-5, is DSGVTQTPKHLITATGQRVTLRCSPRSGDLSVYWYQQSLDQGLQFLIQYYNGEERAKGNILERFSAQQFPDLHSELNLSSLELGDSALYFCASRLDTGGQETQYFGPGTRLLVL.

In its sample, this clonotype was seen many times. V is TRBV11-1 and J is TRBJ2-1; 7 positions agree with TRBD2. Germline CDR1 is SGHAT and CDR2 is FQDESV (reference sequence). V lost 5 bases and J lost 3; bases outside the gene matches: 22. The CDR3 has 20 amino acids. Here the CDR3 reads CASSPSVSAGELLHYNEQFF. The CDR3 nucleotides are TGTGCCAGCAGCCCGAGCGTAAGTGCGGGAGAGCTTCTACACTACAATGAGCAGTTCTTC.

This clonotype was seen many times. The J gene is TRBJ2-7, the V gene TRBV2, with 9 bases aligning to TRBD1. Losses at the gene ends were 5 bases for V and 4 bases for J; bases not matched to a gene: 9. Per the germline V gene, CDR1 is SNHLY and CDR2 is FYNNEI. The CDR3 length is 15 residues. The CDR3 is CASSPQTTGGYEQYF. CDR3 nucleotides: TGTGCCAGCAGTCCCCAAACGACAGGGGGTTACGAGCAGTACTTC.